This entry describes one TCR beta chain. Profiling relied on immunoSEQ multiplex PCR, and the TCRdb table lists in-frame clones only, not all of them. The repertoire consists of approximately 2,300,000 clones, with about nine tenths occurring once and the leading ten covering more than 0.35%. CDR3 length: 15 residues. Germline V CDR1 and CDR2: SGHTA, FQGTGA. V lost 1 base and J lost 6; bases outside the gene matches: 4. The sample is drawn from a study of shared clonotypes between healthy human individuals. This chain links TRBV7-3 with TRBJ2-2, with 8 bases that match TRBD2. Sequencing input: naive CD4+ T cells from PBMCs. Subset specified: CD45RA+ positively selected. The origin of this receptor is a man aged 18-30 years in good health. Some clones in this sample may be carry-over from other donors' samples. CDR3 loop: CASSLNGRVPGELFF. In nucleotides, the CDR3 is TGTGCCAGCAGCTTAAACGGGAGGGTGCCCGGGGAGCTGTTTTTT.